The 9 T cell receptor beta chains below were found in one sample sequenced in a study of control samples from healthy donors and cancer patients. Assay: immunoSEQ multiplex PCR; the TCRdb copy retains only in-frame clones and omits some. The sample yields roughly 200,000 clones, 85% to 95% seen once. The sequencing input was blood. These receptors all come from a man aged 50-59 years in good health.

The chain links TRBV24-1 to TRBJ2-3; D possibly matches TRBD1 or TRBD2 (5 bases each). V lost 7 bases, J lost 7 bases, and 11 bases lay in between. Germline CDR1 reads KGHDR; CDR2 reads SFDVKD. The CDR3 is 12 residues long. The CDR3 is CATRGTDNTQYF. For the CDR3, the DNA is TGTGCCACCAGGGGGACGGATAATACGCAGTATTTT.

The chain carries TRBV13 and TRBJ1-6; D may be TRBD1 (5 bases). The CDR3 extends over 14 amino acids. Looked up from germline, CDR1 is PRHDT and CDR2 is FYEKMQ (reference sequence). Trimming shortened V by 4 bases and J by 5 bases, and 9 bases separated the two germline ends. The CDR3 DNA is TGTGCCAGCAGCTCCACGACAGATAATTCACCCCTCCACTTT. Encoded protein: CASSSTTDNSPLHF.

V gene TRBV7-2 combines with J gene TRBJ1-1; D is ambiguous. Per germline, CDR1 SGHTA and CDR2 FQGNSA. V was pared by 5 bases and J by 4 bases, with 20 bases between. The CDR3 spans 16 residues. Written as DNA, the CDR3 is TGTGCCAGCAGCCCAAGGGCGGCTAGGGTGGGCACTGAAGCTTTCTTT. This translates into CASSPRAARVGTEAFF.

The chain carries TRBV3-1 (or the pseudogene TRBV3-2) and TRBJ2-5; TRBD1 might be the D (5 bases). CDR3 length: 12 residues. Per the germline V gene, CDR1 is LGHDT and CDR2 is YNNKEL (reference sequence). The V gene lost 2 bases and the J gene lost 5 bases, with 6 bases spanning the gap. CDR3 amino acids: CASSQKGETQYF. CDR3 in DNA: TGTGCCAGCAGCCAAAAGGGGGAGACCCAGTACTTC.

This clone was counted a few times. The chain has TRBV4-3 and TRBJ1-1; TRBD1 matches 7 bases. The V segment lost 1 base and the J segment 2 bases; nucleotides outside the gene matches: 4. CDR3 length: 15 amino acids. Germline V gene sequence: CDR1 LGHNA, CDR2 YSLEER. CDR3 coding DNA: TGCGCCAGCAGCCAAGTCCGGACAGGCAACACTGAAGCTTTCTTT. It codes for CASSQVRTGNTEAFF.

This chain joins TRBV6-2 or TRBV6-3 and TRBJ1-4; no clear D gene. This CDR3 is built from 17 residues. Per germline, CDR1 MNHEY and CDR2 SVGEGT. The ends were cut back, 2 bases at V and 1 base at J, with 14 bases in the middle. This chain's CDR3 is CASSYVGLPVTNEKLFF. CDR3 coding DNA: TGTGCCAGCAGTTACGTTGGTCTGCCGGTAACTAATGAAAAACTGTTTTTT.

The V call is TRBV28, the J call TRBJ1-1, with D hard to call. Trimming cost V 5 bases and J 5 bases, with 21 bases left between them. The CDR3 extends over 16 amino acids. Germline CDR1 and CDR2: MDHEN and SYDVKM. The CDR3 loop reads CASSPLGILLRTEAFF. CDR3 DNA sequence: TGTGCCAGCAGTCCTCTCGGGATTCTCCTCAGGACTGAAGCTTTCTTT.

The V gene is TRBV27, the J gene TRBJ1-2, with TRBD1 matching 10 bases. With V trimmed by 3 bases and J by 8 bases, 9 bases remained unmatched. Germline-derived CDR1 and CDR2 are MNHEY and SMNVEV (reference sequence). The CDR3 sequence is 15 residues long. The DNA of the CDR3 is TGTGCCAGCAGTTTTCTGACAGGGGGCAAGGACGGCTACACCTTC. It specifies CASSFLTGGKDGYTF.

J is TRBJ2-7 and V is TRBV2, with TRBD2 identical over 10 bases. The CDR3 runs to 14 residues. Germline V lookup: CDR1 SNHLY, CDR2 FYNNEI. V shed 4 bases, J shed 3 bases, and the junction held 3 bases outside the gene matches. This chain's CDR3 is CASSGRLAGYEQYV. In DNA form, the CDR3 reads TGTGCCAGCAGTGGCCGACTAGCGGGCTACGAGCAGTACGTC.